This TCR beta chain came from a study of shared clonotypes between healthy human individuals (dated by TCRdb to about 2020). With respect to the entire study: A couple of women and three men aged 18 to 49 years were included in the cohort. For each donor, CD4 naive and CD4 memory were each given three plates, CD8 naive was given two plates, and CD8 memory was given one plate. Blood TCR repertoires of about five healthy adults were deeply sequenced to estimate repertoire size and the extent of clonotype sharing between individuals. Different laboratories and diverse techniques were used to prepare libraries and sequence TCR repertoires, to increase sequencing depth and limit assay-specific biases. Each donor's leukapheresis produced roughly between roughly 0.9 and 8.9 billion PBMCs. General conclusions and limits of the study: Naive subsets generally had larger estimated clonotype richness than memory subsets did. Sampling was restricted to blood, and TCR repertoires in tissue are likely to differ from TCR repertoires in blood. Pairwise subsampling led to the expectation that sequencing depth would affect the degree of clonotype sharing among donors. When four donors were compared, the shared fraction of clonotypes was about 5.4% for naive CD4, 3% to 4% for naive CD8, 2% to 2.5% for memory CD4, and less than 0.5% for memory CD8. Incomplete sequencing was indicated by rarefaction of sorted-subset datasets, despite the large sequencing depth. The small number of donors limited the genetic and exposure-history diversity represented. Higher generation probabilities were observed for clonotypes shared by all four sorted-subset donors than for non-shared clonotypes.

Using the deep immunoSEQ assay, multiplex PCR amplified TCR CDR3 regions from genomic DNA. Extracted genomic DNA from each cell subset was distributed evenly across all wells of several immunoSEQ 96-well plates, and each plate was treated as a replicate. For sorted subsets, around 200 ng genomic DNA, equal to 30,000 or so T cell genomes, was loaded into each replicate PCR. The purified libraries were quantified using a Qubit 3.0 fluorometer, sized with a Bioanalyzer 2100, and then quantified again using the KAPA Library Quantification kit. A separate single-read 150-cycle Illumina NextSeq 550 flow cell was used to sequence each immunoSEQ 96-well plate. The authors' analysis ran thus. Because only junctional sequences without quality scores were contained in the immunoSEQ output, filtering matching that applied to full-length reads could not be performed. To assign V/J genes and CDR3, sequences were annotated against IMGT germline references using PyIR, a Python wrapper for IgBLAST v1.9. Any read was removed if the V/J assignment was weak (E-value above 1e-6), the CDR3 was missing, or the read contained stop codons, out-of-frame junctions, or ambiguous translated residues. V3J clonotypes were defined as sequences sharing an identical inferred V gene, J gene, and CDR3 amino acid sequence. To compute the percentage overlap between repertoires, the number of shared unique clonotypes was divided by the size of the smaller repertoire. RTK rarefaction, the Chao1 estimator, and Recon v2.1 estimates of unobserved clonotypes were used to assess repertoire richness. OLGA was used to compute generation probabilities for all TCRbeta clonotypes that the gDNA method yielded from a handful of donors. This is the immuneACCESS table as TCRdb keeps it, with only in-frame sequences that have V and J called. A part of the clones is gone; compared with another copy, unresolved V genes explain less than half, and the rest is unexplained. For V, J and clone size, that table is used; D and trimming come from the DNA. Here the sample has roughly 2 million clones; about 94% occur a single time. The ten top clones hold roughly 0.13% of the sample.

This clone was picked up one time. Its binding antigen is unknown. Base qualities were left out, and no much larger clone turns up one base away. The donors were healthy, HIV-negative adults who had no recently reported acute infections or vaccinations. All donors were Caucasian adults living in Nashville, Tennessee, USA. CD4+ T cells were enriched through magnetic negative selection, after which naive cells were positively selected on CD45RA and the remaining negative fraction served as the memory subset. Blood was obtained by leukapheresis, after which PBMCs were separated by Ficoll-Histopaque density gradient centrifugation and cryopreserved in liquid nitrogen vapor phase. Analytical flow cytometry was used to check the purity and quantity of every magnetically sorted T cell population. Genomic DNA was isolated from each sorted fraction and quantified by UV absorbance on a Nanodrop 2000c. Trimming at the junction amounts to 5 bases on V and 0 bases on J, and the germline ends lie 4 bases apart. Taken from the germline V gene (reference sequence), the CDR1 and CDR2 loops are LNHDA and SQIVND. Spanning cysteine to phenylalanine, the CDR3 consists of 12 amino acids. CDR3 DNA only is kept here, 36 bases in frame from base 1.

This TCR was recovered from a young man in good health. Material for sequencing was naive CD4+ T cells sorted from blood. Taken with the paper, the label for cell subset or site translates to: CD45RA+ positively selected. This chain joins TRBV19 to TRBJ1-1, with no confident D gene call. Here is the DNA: TGTGCCAGTAGTCATCTGAACACTGAAGCTTTCTTT. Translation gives CASSHLNTEAFF.